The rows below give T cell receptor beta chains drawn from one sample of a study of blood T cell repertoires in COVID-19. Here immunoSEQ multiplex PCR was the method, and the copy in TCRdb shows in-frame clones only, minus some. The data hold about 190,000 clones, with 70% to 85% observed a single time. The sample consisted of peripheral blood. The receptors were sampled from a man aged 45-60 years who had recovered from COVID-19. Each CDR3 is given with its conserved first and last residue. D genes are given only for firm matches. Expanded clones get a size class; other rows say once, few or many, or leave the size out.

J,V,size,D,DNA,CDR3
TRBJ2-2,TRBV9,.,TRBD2,TGTGCCAGCAGCGTAACCCTAGCGGGAAACACCGGGGAGCTGTTTTTT,CASSVTLAGNTGELFF
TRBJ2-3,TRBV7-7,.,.,TGTGCCAGCAGCTTAGCCGAAGCGGATACGCAGTATTTT,CASSLAEADTQYF
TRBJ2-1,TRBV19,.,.,TGTGCCAGTAGTATCCGCAGGGGTAATGAGCAGTTCTTC,CASSIRRGNEQFF
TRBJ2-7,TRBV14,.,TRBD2,TGTGCCAGCAGGCCTAGCGGGAGGCCGTACGAGCAGTACTTC,CASRPSGRPYEQYF
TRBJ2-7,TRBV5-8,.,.,TGTGCCAGCAACTCGCAGGGCTACGAGCAGTACTTC,CASNSQGYEQYF
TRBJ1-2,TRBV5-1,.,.,TGCGCCAGCAGCTTGGTGGGGGCAAATTCCTATGGCTACACCTTC,CASSLVGANSYGYTF
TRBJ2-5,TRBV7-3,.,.,TGTGCCAGCAGCTTAACGCAGGGAGAGACCCAGTACTTC,CASSLTQGETQYF
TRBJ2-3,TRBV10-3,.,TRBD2,TGTGCCATCAGTGAGTCACCACTAACTAGCGGGAGCACAGATACGCAGTATTTT,CAISESPLTSGSTDTQYF
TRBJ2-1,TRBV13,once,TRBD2,TGTGCCAGCAGCCATCTTGGGCTAGCGGGAGAGGTGGAGCAGTTCTTC,CASSHLGLAGEVEQFF
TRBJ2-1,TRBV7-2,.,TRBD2,TGTGCCAGCAGCTATCAGGGGACTAGTTCCTACAATGAGCAGTTCTTC,CASSYQGTSSYNEQFF
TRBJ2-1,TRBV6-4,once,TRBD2,TGTGCCAGCAGTGCGAGATCACTAGCGGGAGCCTACAATGAGCAGTTCTTC,CASSARSLAGAYNEQFF
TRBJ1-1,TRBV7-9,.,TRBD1,TGTGCCAGCAGCCCGAGACAGGACAGGGGGCTGATGGCTTTCTTT,CASSPRQDRGLMAFF
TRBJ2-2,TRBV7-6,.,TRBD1,TGTGCCAGCAGCCCGCGGGACAGGGGAGGCACCGGGGAGCTGTTTTTT,CASSPRDRGGTGELFF
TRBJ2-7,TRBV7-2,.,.,TGTGCCAGCAGCGTCGACGGGTTAAACTCCTACGAGCAGTACTTC,CASSVDGLNSYEQYF
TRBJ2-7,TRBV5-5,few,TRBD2,TGTGCCAGCAGCAAGGGACTAGCGGGAGGGCCGTACGAGCAGTACTTC,CASSKGLAGGPYEQYF
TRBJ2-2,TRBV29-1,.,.,TGCAGCGTTGGTCCAGGGCCCAACACCGGGGAGCTGTTTTTT,CSVGPGPNTGELFF
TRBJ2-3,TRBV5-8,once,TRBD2,TGTGCCAGCAGCTTAGGGGCTAGCGGGTTCACAGATACGCAGTATTTT,CASSLGASGFTDTQYF
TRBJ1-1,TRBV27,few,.,TGTGCCAGCAGATCGGACAGAACCTACCAGGCGAACACTGAAGCTTTCTTT,CASRSDRTYQANTEAFF
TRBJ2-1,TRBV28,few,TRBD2,TGTGCCAGCAGTCGGACTAGCGGGGTACACAATGAGCAGTTCTTC,CASSRTSGVHNEQFF
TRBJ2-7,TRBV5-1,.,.,TGCGCCAGCAGCTTGTATATCTCCTACGAGCAGTACTTC,CASSLYISYEQYF
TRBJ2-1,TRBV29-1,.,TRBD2,TGCAGCGTTGTGCGGGAGAGGTTGGGGGATGAGCAGTTCTTC,CSVVRERLGDEQFF
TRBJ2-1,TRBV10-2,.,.,TGCGCCAGCAGCCTATACAATGAGCAGTTCTTC,CASSLYNEQFF
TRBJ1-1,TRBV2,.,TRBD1,TGTGCCAGCAGCACAGGGGTTGTAGCTTTCTTT,CASSTGVVAFF
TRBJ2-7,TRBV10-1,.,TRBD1,TGCGCCAGCAGTGAAGGCGGGACAGGGGTGAACGAGCAGTACTTC,CASSEGGTGVNEQYF
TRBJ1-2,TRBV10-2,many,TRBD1,TGCGCCAGCAGTGGGGACAGGGGGCACTATGGCTACACCTTC,CASSGDRGHYGYTF
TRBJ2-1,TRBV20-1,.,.,TGCAGTGCTACAGGGTACAATGAGCAGTTCTTC,CSATGYNEQFF
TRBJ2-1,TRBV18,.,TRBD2,TGTGCCAGCTCACCACGCACTAGCGGGAGCCCCGGGGAGCAGTTCTTC,CASSPRTSGSPGEQFF
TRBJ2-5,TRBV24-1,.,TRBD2,TGTGCCACCAGTGACCCCCTAGCGGGCTCAGAGACCCAGTACTTC,CATSDPLAGSETQYF
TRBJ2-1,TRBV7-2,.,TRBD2,TGTGCCAGCAGCTTTAAAGGCGGCTGGCGGGAGGTTGGTGAGCAGTTCTTC,CASSFKGGWREVGEQFF
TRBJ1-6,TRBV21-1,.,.,TGTGCCAGCAGAGACCCACCCAGGGATACCTATAATTCACCCCTCCACTTT,CASRDPPRDTYNSPLHF
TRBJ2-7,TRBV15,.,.,TGTGCCACCAGCAGAGATCTTTCTACCAACTACGAGCAGTACTTC,CATSRDLSTNYEQYF
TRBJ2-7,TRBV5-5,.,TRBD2,TGTGCCAGCAGCTCGGGACTAGCGGGCGGGTACGAGCAGTACTTC,CASSSGLAGGYEQYF
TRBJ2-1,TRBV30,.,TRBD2,TGTGCCTGGAGTGCCCTAAGAGCGGGAGGCTCCTACAATGAGCAGTTCTTC,CAWSALRAGGSYNEQFF
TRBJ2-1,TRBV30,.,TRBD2,TGTGCCTCCACTAGCGGTACCTACAATGAGCAGTTCTTC,CASTSGTYNEQFF
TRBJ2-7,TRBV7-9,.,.,TGTGCCAGCGTCACAAGCGGTGACTACGAGCAGTACTTC,CASVTSGDYEQYF
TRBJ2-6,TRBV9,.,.,TGTGCCAGCAGCGCACGTCGGGGTCAAACCTCTGGGGCCAACGTCCTGACTTTC,CASSARRGQTSGANVLTF
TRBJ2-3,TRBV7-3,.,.,TGTGCCAGCAGCTTGGTGGGTGACTCCTCAGATACGCAGTATTTT,CASSLVGDSSDTQYF
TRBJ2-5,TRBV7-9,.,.,TGTGCCAGCAGCCCTACCACCCCAGTGGGCCTTGGGGAGACCCAGTACTTC,CASSPTTPVGLGETQYF
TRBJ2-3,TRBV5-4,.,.,TGTGCCAGCAGCTCGTGGACAGACCGGAGCACAGATACGCAGTATTTT,CASSSWTDRSTDTQYF
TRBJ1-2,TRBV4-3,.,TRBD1,TGCGCCAGCAGCCAAGCCCGAACGGGAGGGGGCAACTATGGCTACACCTTC,CASSQARTGGGNYGYTF
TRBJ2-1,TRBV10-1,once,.,TGCGCCAGCAGTAACTCCTCAAAAATAAATGAGCAGTTCTTC,CASSNSSKINEQFF
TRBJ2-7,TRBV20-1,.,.,TGCAGTGCGACAACTAGCTACGAGCAGTACTTC,CSATTSYEQYF
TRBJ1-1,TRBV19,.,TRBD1,TGTGCCAGTAGGCCAACAGGGGGCACTGAAGCTTTCTTT,CASRPTGGTEAFF
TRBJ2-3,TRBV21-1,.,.,TGTGCCAGCAGCGACCGATTAGCGGGAGGCGAAGATACGCAGTATTTT,CASSDRLAGGEDTQYF
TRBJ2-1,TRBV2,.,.,.,CASSTPLWERVGLNEQFF
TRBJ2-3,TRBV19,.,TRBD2,TGTGCCAGTAGTATGCGGACTAGCGGATCCACAGATACGCAGTATTTT,CASSMRTSGSTDTQYF
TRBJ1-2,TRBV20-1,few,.,TGCAGTGCTAGACCTTACTATGGCTACACCTTC,CSARPYYGYTF
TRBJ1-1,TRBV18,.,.,TGTGCCAGCTCACAAAGGTTTGGACAGACGAGTCTTAACACTGAAGCTTTCTTT,CASSQRFGQTSLNTEAFF
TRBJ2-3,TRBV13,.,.,TGTGCCAGCAGCTTAGGACTCATTCCGGATACGCAGTATTTT,CASSLGLIPDTQYF
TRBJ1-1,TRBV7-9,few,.,TGTGCCAGCAGCTCCGGCGGGGTCTCTGAAGCTTTCTTT,CASSSGGVSEAFF
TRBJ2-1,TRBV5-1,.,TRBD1,TGCGCCAGCAGCGAGACAGGGGCAAGCTCCTACAATGAGCAGTTCTTC,CASSETGASSYNEQFF
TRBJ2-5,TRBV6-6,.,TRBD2,TGTGCCAGCAGTCCACGACTAGCGGGTGGGCAAGAGACCCAGTACTTC,CASSPRLAGGQETQYF
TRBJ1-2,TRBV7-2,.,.,TGTGCCAGCAGTCCAGGGTACCCTAACTATGGCTACACCTTC,CASSPGYPNYGYTF
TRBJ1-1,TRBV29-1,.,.,TGCAGCGTTCGACAGGCACACACTGAAGCTTTCTTT,CSVRQAHTEAFF
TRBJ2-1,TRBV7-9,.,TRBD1,TGTGCCAGCAGCCTAGGGACAGGAAGGTTTGAGCAGTTCTTC,CASSLGTGRFEQFF